This record concerns one TCR beta chain sequence. No cognate antigen has been identified for it. Within one base of it there is no much larger clone, and no base qualities were kept. The data were obtained in a study of blood T cell repertoires in COVID-19 (dated by TCRdb to 2020 to 2021). Background on the whole study: Samples from collaborators originated in the United States, Italy and Spain and spanned both the acute and convalescent phases of COVID-19. Nearly every sample came with metadata listing a de-identified subject ID, COVID-19 status, age in years and sex. The repertoires were released in a freely available public database meant as a resource for research on the immune response to SARS-CoV-2. The samples were drawn from the first 160 participants of the ongoing ImmuneRACE study and from roughly 1,300 subjects provided by 6 global collaborators. Subjects who had been exposed to COVID-19, were actively infected with it, or had recovered from it provided the deeply sampled blood TCRbeta repertoires that made up the dataset. The prospective study material was composed of cDNA or gDNA derived from T cells, B-cell-depleted T cells, or PBMCs. HLA class I and class II types, where available, came from metadata supplied by the sample provider rather than from assay-based typing. Results and caveats for the whole study, not just this receptor: How much clinical and demographic metadata was included differed by source and by participant, and the metadata was provided uncurated.

The CDR3 runs 18 residues from the cysteine to the phenylalanine. The CDR3 DNA has 54 bases and is translated from base 1. From a lookup of the germline V gene, CDR1 and CDR2 are SGHRS and YFSETQ. Relative to germline, V is missing 2 bases and J is missing 2 bases, with 6 bases of the junction outside any gene match. The immunoSEQ Assay, a bias-controlled multiplex PCR, was used to amplify TCRbeta CDR3 regions from genomic DNA. In the authors' own workflow: Nucleated cell counts per sample were estimated from amplification of reference gene primers within the assay. Sequence reads were collapsed and filtered to measure the absolute abundance of every unique TCRbeta CDR3 rearrangement. For each sample, productive Simpson clonality was calculated as the square root of Simpson's diversity index over productive rearrangements. TCRdb re-hosts the immuneACCESS table, in-frame sequences only. Its copies lack some clones; in the studies checked, an unresolved V gene accounts for under half of them, and the cause for the rest is not known. V and J calls and clone size follow that table, whereas D and trimming were derived from the DNA. A total of about 100,000 clones appear in this sample, almost 80% of them only once. The ten largest clones add up to around 17% of the sample.

Collaborating institutions collected whole blood in K2EDTA tubes following their own protocols. For TCRbeta analysis, collaborator samples were shipped as frozen whole blood, as isolated PBMCs, or as DNA extracted from either sample type. The sequenced sample consisted of peripheral blood. The chain couples TRBV5-1 to TRBJ2-1, with 14 middle bases fitting TRBD2. This TCR derives from a human donor in a cohort sampled during active COVID-19. The base sequence is TGCGCCAGCAGCTTAACCGGGACTAGCGGGAGTACCTACAATGAGCAGTTCTTC. Its protein reads: CASSLTGTSGSTYNEQFF.